This entry features one T cell receptor beta chain sequence. This clonotype showed up just a few times. The specificity of this receptor is unknown. The sample holds no much larger clone one base away, and base qualities are not on file. CDR1 and CDR2 are read off the germline V gene (reference sequence) as DFQATT and SNEGSKA. Measured from the cysteine to the phenylalanine, the CDR3 is 13 residues long. Of all the DNA, just the CDR3 is kept, 39 bases in frame from base 1. The junction shows trimming of 4 bases on V and 9 bases on J, and the gene matches do not reach 2 bases of it. These data originate in a study of regulatory T cells in long-lasting Graves disease (dated by TCRdb to the early 2020s). Turning to the overall study: Persistent Graves' disease was defined as persistently positive TSH receptor autoantibodies together with antithyroid drug treatment for over 5 years. A total of 33 samples were covered by TCR sequencing, comprising some 13 persistent and roughly 20 newly diagnosed Graves' disease patients. Persistent Graves' disease patients in the clinical cohort had taken antithyroid drugs for roughly ten years on average. Persistent Graves' disease patients were compared with newly diagnosed Graves' disease patients by peripheral blood TCR sequencing and RNA sequencing. The study took place in China and was registered as a clinical trial.

Points the paper makes about the study in general: Sequencing and analysis were restricted to the TCR beta chain. Preferential use of TRBV28, TRBJ1-2 and TRBJ2-5 was observed in persistent disease, whereas TRBV20-1 and TRBJ2-1 were favored in newly diagnosed disease. A larger number of public clonotypes was shared among persistent patients (approximately 2,500) than among newly diagnosed patients (around 870). Because the primary lesion, thyroid tissue, could not be accessed, the study looked at peripheral blood alone. Compared with newly diagnosed patients, persistent Graves' disease patients had lower TCR Shannon entropy and fewer highly expanded clones, which suggests clonal expansion. As a limitation, the authors acknowledged that the small sample size may reduce accuracy.

What this sample's time point label stands for: persistent/refractory GD, antithyroid drugs over 5 years with positive TRAb. For both TCR sequencing and RNA sequencing, RNA was extracted from PBMCs using TRIzol. The diagnosis of Graves' disease followed American Thyroid Association guidelines. Patients for the study were recruited at an endocrinology department in Xi'an, China. From each patient, approximately 10 milliliters of peripheral blood was collected into an EDTA anticoagulant tube. PBMCs were isolated by Ficoll Paque Plus density gradient separation without further T cell sorting. RNA quality was checked with an Agilent 2100 Bioanalyzer and agarose gel, and concentration with a NanoDrop 2000. Library prep was done by multiplex PCR. Sequencing relied on an Illumina HiSeq 4000. To build TCR beta libraries, CDR3 regions were amplified by Arm-PCR using iRepertoire HTBI primers. Gel purification was performed on PCR products prior to sequencing. The original pipeline was this. Gene usage analysis of CDR3 amino acid clonotypes used the 55 to 65 TRBV and 11 to 15 TRBJ segments found across samples. COPE and FqMerger were used to merge filtered high-quality paired reads into contigs. BLAST was used to align contigs to the IMGT TRBV, TRBD and TRBJ reference genes, and CDR3 was defined following IMGT. Any clonotype with a frequency above 0.1% was counted as a highly expanded clone. Shannon entropy was used to measure repertoire diversity, and the Gini coefficient was used to measure V-J evenness. A clonotype found in more than one individual was treated as public. TCRdb trimmed public reads at Q25 via fastp, called clones via MiXCR and kept in-frame beta chains. Rows are unified per CDR3 protein, each entry keeping the most common DNA and genes. These V and J calls are TCRdb output, not the study's own analysis. The sample has some 430,000 distinct CDR3 sequences on record, approximately 21% of them singletons. Roughly 7% of the sample goes to the ten largest clones.

This sequence uses TRBV20-1 and TRBJ2-1; 14 nucleotides in the junction match TRBD2. The sequencing here drew on peripheral blood mononuclear cells (PBMCs), taken when the disease was refractory, from a patient treated with antithyroid drugs. The sequence was obtained from a female donor with Graves disease. In nucleotide form, the sequence is TGCAGTGCTATAGGACTAGCGGGAGGTGAGCAGTTCTTC. Protein translation: CSAIGLAGGEQFF.